This TCR beta chain was sequenced in a study of T-cell memory formation after mild COVID-19. Study results and caveats: CD4/CD8 balance characterized clones contracting day 15 to 85, and CD4+ skew characterized later expanders. Largely, contracting CD4+ clones fell within CM and EM, and contracting CD8+ clones within EMRA. Cross-reactive memory seemingly joined, as some responding clones were found in pre-infection memory.

About this clonotype itself: Its antigen remains unknown.

TCRdb reprocessed the 5' RACE reads via MiXCR and lists one record per CDR3 protein. Among hundreds of thousands of distinct CDR3 sequences listed, more than 15% were seen once. CDR3 length: 18 amino acids. The germline V gene has CDR1 SEHNR and CDR2 FQNEAQ (reference sequence). The ends lost 5 bases at V and 2 bases at J; junction bases unmatched: 13. The chain employs TRBV7-9 and TRBJ2-7, with 12 bases lining up with TRBD2. Sample: PBMCs or a T cell subset sorted from them (not recorded which). This clonotype originated in an adult woman who had mild COVID-19 (a few samples of this study predate the infection). Cell type and time point are not known. The CDR3 spells CASSDPGLAGWLAYEQYF. CDR3 coding DNA: TGTGCCAGCAGCGACCCGGGACTAGCGGGCTGGCTCGCCTACGAGCAGTACTTC.